This T cell receptor beta chain was recorded in a study of blood T cell repertoires in COVID-19. Method: immunoSEQ multiplex PCR; TCRdb's copy keeps in-frame clones and lacks some. Among tens of thousands of clones listed, 70% to 90% were seen once. The CDR3 consists of 13 residues. CDR1 and CDR2 from the germline V gene are MDHEN and SYDVKM. V was trimmed by 3 bases and J by 4 bases, leaving 9 bases between them. The material sequenced was peripheral blood. The genes are TRBV28 and TRBJ2-5; possibly TRBD1 for D (5 bases). The receptor comes from a human donor in a cohort sampled during active COVID-19. The CDR3 sequence: CASSFWGGETQYF. The CDR3 DNA sequence: TGTGCCAGCAGTTTTTGGGGCGGAGAGACCCAGTACTTC. Full variable domain (missing parts from reference TRBV28 and TRBJ2-5): DVKVTQSSRYLVKRTGEKVFLECVQDMDHENMFWYRQDPGLGLRLIYFSYDVKMKEKGDIPEGYSVSREKKERFSLILESASTNQTSMYLCASSFWGGETQYFGPGTRLLVL.